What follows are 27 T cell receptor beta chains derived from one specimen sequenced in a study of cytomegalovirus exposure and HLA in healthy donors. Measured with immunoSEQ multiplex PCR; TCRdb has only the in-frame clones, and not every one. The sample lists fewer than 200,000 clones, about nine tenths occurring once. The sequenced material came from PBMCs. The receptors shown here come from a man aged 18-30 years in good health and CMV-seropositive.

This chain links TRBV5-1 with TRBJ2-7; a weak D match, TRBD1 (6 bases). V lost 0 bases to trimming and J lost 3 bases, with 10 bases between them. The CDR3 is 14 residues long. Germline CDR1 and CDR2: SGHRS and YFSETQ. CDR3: CASSLVPGVYEQYF. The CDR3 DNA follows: TGCGCCAGCAGCTTGGTACCAGGGGTCTACGAGCAGTACTTC.

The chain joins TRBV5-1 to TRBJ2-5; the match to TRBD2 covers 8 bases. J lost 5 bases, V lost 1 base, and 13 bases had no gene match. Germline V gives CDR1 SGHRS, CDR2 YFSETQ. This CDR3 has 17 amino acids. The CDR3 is CASSLILPGGPSETQYF. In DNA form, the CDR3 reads TGCGCCAGCAGCTTGATTTTACCGGGAGGGCCGTCGGAGACCCAGTACTTC.

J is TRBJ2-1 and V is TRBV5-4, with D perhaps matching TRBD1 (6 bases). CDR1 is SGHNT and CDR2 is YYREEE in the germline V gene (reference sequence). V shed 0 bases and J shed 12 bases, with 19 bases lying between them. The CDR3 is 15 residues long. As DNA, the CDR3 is TGTGCCAGCAGCTTGGAAGCAGGGGTCGGCATAGGGCAGTTCTTC. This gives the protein CASSLEAGVGIGQFF.

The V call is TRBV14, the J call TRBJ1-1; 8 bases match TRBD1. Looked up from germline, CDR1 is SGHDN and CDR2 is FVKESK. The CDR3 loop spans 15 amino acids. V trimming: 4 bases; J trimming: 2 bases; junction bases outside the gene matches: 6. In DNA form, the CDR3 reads TGTGCCAGCAGCCCCTTAGGACAGGGTAACACTGAAGCTTTCTTT. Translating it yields CASSPLGQGNTEAFF.

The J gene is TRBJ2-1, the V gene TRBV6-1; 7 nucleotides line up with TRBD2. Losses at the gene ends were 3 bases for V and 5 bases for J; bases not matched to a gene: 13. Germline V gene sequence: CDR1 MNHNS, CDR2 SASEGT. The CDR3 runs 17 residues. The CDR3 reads CASSDTSGADPDNEQFF. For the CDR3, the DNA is TGTGCCAGCAGTGATACGAGCGGGGCCGACCCTGACAATGAGCAGTTCTTC.

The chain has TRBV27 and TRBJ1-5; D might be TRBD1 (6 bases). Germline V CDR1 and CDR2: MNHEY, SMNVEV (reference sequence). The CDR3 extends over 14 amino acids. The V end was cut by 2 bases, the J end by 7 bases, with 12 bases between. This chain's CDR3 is CASSLGGPWQPQHF. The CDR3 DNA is TGTGCCAGCAGTTTAGGGGGCCCGTGGCAGCCCCAGCATTTT.

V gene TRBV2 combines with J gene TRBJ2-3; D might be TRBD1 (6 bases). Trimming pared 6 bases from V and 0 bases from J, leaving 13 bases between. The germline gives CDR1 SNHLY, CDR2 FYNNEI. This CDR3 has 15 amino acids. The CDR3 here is CASRPRDTSTDTQYF. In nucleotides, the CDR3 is TGTGCCAGCAGGCCCCGGGACACCAGCACAGATACGCAGTATTTT.

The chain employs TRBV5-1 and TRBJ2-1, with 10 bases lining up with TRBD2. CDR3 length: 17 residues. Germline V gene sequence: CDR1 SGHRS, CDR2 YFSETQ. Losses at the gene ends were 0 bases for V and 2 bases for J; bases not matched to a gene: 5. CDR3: CASSLARSGRAYNEQFF. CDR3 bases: TGCGCCAGCAGCTTGGCGAGGAGCGGGAGGGCCTACAATGAGCAGTTCTTC.

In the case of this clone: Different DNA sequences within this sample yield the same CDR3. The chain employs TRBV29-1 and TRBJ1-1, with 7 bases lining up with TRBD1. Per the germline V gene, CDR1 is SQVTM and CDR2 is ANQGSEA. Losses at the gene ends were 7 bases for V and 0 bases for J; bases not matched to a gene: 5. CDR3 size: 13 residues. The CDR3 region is CSGTGDMNTEAFF. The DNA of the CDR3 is TGCAGCGGGACAGGAGACATGAACACTGAAGCTTTCTTT.

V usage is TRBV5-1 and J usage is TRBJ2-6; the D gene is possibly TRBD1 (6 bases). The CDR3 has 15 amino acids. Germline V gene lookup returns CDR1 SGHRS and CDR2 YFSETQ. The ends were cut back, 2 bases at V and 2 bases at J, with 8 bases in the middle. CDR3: CASSLTGTGANVLTF. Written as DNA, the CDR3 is TGCGCCAGCAGCTTAACAGGGACTGGGGCCAACGTCCTGACTTTC.

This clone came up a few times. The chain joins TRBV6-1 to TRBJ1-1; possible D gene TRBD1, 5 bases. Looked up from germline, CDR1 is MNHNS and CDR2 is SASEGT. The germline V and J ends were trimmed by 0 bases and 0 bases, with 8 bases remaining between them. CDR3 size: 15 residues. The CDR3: CASSEAPGLNTEAFF. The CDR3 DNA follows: TGTGCCAGCAGTGAAGCCCCAGGGCTGAACACTGAAGCTTTCTTT.

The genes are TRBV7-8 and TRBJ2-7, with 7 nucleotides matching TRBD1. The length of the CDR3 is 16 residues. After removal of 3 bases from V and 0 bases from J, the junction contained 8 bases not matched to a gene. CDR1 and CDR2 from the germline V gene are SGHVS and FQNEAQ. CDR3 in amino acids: CASSLEGTASSYEQYF. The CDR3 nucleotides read TGTGCCAGCAGCTTGGAAGGGACAGCAAGCTCCTACGAGCAGTACTTC.

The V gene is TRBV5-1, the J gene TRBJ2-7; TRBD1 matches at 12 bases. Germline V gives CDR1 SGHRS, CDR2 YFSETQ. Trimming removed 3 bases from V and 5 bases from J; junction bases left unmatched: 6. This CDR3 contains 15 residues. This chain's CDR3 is CASSSPGTGGDEQYF. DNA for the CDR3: TGCGCCAGCAGCTCCCCCGGGACAGGGGGCGACGAGCAGTACTTC. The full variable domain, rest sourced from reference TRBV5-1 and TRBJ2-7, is KAGVTQTPRYLIKTRGQQVTLSCSPISGHRSVSWYQQTPGQGLQFLFEYFSETQRNKGNFPGRFSGRQFSNSRSEMNVSTLELGDSALYLCASSSPGTGGDEQYFGPGTRLTVT.

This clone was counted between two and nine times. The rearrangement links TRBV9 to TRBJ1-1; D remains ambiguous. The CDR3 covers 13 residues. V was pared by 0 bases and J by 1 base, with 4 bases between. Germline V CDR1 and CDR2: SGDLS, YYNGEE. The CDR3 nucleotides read TGTGCCAGCAGCGTAGCAGAGAACACTGAAGCTTTCTTT. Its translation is CASSVAENTEAFF.

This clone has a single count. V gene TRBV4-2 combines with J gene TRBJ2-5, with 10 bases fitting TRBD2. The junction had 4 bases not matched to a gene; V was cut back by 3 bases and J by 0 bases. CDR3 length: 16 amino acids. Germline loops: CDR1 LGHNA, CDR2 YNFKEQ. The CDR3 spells CASSHEAGGNQETQYF. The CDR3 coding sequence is TGTGCCAGCAGCCACGAAGCGGGGGGGAACCAAGAGACCCAGTACTTC.

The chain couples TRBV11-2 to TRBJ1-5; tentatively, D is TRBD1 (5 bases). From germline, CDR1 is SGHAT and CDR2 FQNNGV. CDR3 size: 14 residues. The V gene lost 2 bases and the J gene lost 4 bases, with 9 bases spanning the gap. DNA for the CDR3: TGTGCCAGCAGCTTATCGACAGAGAATCAGCCCCAGCATTTT. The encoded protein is CASSLSTENQPQHF.

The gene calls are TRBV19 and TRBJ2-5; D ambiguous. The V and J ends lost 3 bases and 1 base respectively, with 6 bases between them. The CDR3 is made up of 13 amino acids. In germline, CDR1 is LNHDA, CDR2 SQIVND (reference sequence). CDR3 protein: CASSMSLQETQYF. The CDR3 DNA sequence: TGTGCCAGTAGTATGTCTCTCCAAGAGACCCAGTACTTC.

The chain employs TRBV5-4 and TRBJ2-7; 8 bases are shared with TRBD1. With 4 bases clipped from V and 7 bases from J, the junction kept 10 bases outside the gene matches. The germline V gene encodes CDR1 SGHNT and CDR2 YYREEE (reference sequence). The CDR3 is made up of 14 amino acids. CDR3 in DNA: TGTGCCAGCAGCGCCGGACAGGGAAGGCGAGAGCAGTACTTC. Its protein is CASSAGQGRREQYF. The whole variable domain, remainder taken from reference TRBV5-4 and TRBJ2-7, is ETGVTQSPTHLIKTRGQQVTLRCSSQSGHNTVSWYQQALGQGPQFIFQYYREEENGRGNFPPRFSGLQFPNYSSELNVNALELDDSALYLCASSAGQGRREQYFGPGTRLTVT.

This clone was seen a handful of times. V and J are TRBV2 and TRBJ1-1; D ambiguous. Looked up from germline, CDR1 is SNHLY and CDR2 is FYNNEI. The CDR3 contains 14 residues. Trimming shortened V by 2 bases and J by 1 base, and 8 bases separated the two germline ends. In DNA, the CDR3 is TGTGCCAGCAGTGAATTAGCCGGGAACACTGAAGCTTTCTTT. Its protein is CASSELAGNTEAFF.

CDR3 in DNA: TGTGCCAGCAGTGACTCGACCGAGATTGGACAGCGCTGCTCTGGAAACACCATATATTTT. Its translation is CASSDSTEIGQRCSGNTIYF. This rearrangement joins TRBV6-4 to TRBJ1-3; perhaps TRBD1 as D (6 bases). In germline, CDR1 is MRHNA, CDR2 SNTAGT. There are 20 residues in the CDR3. The germline V and J ends were trimmed by 0 bases and 0 bases, with 21 bases remaining between them.

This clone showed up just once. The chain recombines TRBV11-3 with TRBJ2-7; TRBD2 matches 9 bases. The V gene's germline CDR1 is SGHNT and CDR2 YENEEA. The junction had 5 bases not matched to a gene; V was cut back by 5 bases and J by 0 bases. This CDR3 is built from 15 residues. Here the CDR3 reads CASSQRLADSYEQYF. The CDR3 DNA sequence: TGTGCCAGCAGCCAAAGACTAGCGGACTCCTACGAGCAGTACTTC.

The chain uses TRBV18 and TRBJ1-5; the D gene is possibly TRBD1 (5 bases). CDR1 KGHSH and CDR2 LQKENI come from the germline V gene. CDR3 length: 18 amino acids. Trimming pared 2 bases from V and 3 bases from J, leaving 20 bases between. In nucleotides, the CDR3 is TGTGCCAGCTCACCAGGCCGGCGGGGGTCAGGTTTCAATCAGCCCCAGCATTTT. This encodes CASSPGRRGSGFNQPQHF.

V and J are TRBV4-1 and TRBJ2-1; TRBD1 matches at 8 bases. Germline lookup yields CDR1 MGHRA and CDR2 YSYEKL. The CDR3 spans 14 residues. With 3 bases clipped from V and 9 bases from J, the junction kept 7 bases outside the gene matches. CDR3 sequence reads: CASSQRSQGGEQFF. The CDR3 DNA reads TGCGCCAGCAGCCAGCGTTCACAGGGGGGTGAGCAGTTCTTC.

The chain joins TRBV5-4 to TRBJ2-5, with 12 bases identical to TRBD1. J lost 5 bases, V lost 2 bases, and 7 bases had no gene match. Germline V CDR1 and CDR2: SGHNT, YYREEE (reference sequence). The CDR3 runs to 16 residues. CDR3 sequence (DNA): TGTGCCAGCAGCTTCCGGGACAGGGGGCGAGGGGAGACCCAGTACTTC. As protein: CASSFRDRGRGETQYF.

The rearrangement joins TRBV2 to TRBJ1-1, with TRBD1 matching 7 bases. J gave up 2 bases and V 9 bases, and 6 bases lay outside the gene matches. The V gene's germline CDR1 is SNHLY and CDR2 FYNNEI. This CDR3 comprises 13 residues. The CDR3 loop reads CARLGQVNTEAFF. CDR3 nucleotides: TGTGCCAGACTAGGACAGGTTAACACTGAAGCTTTCTTT. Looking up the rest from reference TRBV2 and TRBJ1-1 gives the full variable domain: EPEVTQTPSHQVTQMGQEVILRCVPISNHLYFYWYRQILGQKVEFLVSFYNNEISEKSEIFDDQFSVERPDGSNFTLKIRSTKLEDSAMYFCARLGQVNTEAFFGQGTRLTVV.

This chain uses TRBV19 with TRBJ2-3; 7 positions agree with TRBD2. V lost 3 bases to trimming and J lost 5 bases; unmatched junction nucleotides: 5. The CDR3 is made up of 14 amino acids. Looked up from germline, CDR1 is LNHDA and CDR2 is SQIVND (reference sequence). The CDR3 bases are TGTGCCAGTAGTATGGGGAGGGGAGGAGATACGCAGTATTTT. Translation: CASSMGRGGDTQYF.

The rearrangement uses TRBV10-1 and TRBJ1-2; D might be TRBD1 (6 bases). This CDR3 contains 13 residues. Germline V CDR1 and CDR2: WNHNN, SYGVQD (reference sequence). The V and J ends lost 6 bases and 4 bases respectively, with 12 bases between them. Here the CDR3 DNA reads TGCGCCAGCAGCCCCACAGGGTCCTATGGCTACACCTTC. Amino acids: CASSPTGSYGYTF.